This T cell receptor (beta chain) was sequenced for a study of blood T cell repertoires in COVID-19 (dated by TCRdb to about 2020). About the investigation overall: Samples from collaborators originated in the United States, Italy and Spain and spanned both the acute and convalescent phases of COVID-19. The repertoires were released in a freely available public database intended as a resource for research on the immune response to SARS-CoV-2. Deeply sampled blood TCRbeta repertoires from subjects exposed to, actively infected with, or recovered from COVID-19 were included in the dataset. The samples were drawn from the first 160 participants of the ongoing ImmuneRACE study and from 950 to 1,500 subjects provided by 6 global collaborators. Sample metadata almost always included a de-identified subject ID, COVID-19 status, age in years and sex. HLA class I and class II types, where available, came from metadata supplied by the sample provider rather than from assay-based typing. The material from the prospective study consisted of cDNA or gDNA derived from T cells, B-cell-depleted T cells, or PBMCs.

The germline V gene sets CDR1 to SGHRS and CDR2 to YFSETQ. V ends up 4 bases short and J 8 bases short, with an unmatched junction base count of 5. The cysteine opens and the phenylalanine closes a CDR3 of 12 amino acids. The only DNA kept is the CDR3, 36 bases in frame from the first base. As for this clone: The antigen it recognizes is unknown. One base away there is no much larger clone; base qualities are not given.

TCRbeta CDR3 regions were amplified from genomic DNA by means of the immunoSEQ Assay, a bias-controlled multiplex PCR. Per the original workflow: Within the assay, amplification of reference gene primers was used to estimate how many nucleated cells each sample contained. Sequence reads were collapsed and filtered to measure the absolute abundance of every unique TCRbeta CDR3 rearrangement. For each sample, productive Simpson clonality was calculated as the square root of Simpson's diversity index over productive rearrangements. TCRdb re-hosts the immuneACCESS table, in-frame sequences only. Its copies lack some clones; in the studies checked, an unresolved V gene accounts for under half of them, and the cause for the rest is not known. The V and J calls and clone size are taken from that table; D and trimming were inferred from the DNA. Present in this sample are 90,000 to 130,000 clones, approximately 78% of which were seen just once. The ten biggest clones cover roughly 7.9% of the sample.

Whole blood was collected in K2EDTA tubes by collaborating institutions according to the institutions' own protocols. Collaborator samples were shipped for TCRbeta analysis as frozen whole blood, isolated PBMCs, or DNA extracted from either sample type. General conclusions and limits of the study: How much clinical and demographic metadata was included differed by source and by participant, and the metadata was provided uncurated.

Recombination connected TRBV5-1 to TRBJ1-2; TRBD1 fits 7 bases in the junction. The specimen sequenced was peripheral blood. This sequence originates from a man aged 65-85 years with acute or convalescent COVID-19. The nucleotides read TGCGCCAGCAGCGCTGACAGGGACGGCTACACCTTC. Translated, this gives CASSADRDGYTF.